This T cell receptor beta chain emerged from a study of monozygotic twins with inflammatory bowel disease. It was from whole blood, with no T cell sorting, that total RNA was isolated. Template switching introduced UMIs that contain a 6-nucleotide sample barcode. TCRdb reprocessed the 5' RACE reads; each CDR3 protein has one entry and no DNA is given. This sample's table has 210,000 or so distinct CDR3 sequences. CDR3 length: 15 amino acids. Germline lookup yields CDR1 KGHSH and CDR2 LQKENI. The material sequenced was blood. The clonotype was recovered from a human donor with ulcerative colitis or Crohn's disease, or a healthy co-twin of an affected twin (not recorded which). The chain has TRBV18 and TRBJ1-4. CDR3: CASSPPNGVNEKLFF.